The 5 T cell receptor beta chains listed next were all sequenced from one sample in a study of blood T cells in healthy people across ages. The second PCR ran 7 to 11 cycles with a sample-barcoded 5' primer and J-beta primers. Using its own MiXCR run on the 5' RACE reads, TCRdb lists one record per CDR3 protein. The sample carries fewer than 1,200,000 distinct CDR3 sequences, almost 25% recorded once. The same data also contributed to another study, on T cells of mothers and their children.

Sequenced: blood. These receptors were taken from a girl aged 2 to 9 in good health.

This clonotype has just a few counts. CDR3 loop: CASGEGNIQYF. The CDR3 DNA reads as TGTGCCAGCGGAGAGGGGAACATTCAGTACTTC. J is TRBJ2-4 and V is TRBV6-5, with D perhaps being TRBD1 or TRBD2 (5 bases each). V was shortened by 8 bases and J by 7 bases, with 9 bases between the two germline ends. Germline V gives CDR1 MNHEY, CDR2 SVGAGI. This CDR3 contains 11 residues.

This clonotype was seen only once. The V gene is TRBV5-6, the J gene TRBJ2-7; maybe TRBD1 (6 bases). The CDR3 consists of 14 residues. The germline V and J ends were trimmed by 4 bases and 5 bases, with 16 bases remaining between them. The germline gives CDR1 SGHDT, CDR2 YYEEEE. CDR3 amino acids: CASSPQGIIHEQYF. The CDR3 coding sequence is TGTGCCAGCAGCCCGCAGGGGATTATCCACGAGCAGTACTTC.

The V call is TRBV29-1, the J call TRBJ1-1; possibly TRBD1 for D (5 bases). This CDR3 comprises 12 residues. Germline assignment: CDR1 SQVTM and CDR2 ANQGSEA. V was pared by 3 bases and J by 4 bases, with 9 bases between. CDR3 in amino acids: CSVEQGGTEAFF. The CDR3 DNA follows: TGCAGCGTTGAGCAGGGTGGCACTGAAGCTTTCTTT. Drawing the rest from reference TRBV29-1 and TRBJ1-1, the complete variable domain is SAVISQKPSRDICQRGTSLTIQCQVDSQVTMMFWYRQQPGQSLTLIATANQGSEATYESGFVIDKFPISRPNLTFSTLTVSNMSPEDSSIYLCSVEQGGTEAFFGQGTRLTVV.

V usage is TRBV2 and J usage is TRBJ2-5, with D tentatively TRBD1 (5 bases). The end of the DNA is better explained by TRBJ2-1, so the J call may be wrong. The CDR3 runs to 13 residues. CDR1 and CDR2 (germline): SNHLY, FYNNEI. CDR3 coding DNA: TGTGCCAGCAGTGGAACAGGTAGTCGGGAGCAGTTCTTC. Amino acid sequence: CASSGTGSREQFF.

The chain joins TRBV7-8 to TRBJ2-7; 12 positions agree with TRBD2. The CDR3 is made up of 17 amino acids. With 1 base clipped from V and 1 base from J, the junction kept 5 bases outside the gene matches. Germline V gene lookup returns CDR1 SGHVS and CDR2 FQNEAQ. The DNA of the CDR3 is TGTGCCAGCAGCTTAGGACTAGCGGGAGCCCTTTCCTACGAGCAGTACTTC. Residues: CASSLGLAGALSYEQYF.